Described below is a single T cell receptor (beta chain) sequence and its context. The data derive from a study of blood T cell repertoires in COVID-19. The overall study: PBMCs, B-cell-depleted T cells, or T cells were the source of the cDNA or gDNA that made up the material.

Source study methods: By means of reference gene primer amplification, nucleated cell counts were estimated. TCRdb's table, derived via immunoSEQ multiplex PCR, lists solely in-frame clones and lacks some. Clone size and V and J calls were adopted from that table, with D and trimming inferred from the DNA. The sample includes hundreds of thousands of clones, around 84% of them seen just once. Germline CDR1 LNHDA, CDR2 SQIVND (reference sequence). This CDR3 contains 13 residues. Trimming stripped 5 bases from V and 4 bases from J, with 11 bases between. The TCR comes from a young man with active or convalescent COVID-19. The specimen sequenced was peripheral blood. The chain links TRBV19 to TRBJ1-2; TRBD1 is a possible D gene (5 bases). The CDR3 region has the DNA TGTGCCAGTAGTGCAACAGGTGTCTATGGCTACACCTTC. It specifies CASSATGVYGYTF.